This is a list of T cell receptor beta chains from one sample in a study of blood T cell repertoires in COVID-19. Here immunoSEQ multiplex PCR was the method, and the copy in TCRdb shows in-frame clones only, minus some. The data show approximately 470,000 clones, about 85% seen once. The sample consisted of PBMCs or T cells enriched from blood (not recorded which). Receptors were obtained from a woman aged 18 to 35 who had recovered from COVID-19. Each CDR3 is given with its conserved first and last residue. Each record gives: V gene, D gene, J gene, CDR3 protein, CDR3 DNA. D genes are given only for firm matches.

TRBV18,-,TRBJ1-4,CASSHDSYATNEKLFF,TGTGCCAGCTCACACGACAGCTATGCAACTAATGAAAAACTGTTTTTT
TRBV4-1,TRBD1,TRBJ1-6,CASSQQDRGRNSPLHF,TGCGCCAGCAGCCAACAAGACAGGGGGAGGAATTCACCCCTCCACTTT
TRBV27,-,TRBJ1-1,CASTSLDKNTEAFF,TGTGCCAGCACCAGCCTGGACAAGAACACTGAAGCTTTCTTT
TRBV5-4,TRBD2,TRBJ2-5,CASHAGGLQETQYF,TGTGCCTCCCATGCCGGGGGACTACAAGAGACCCAGTACTTC
TRBV30,-,TRBJ2-1,CACRGVGYNEQFF,TGTGCCTGCAGGGGAGTCGGCTACAATGAGCAGTTCTTC
TRBV5-1,-,TRBJ1-2,CASSLVTRGSNGYTF,TGCGCCAGCAGCTTGGTAACCAGGGGCTCAAATGGCTACACCTTC
TRBV7-9,TRBD1,TRBJ1-2,CASSLGNGRGQNGYTF,TGTGCCAGCAGCTTAGGCAATGGCAGGGGGCAGAATGGCTACACCTTC
TRBV4-2,-,TRBJ1-1,CASSPRRGEVTEAFF,TGTGCCAGCAGTCCCAGGAGGGGCGAGGTCACTGAAGCTTTCTTT
TRBV18,-,TRBJ1-4,CASSPTTDPNEKLFF,TGTGCCAGCTCACCAACGACAGACCCTAATGAAAAACTGTTTTTT
TRBV6-5,-,TRBJ2-1,CASSSKGDRNEQFF,TGTGCCAGCAGCTCCAAGGGAGATAGGAATGAGCAGTTCTTC
TRBV6-5,-,TRBJ1-5,CASSYSPNQPQHF,TGTGCCAGCAGTTACTCCCCAAATCAGCCCCAGCATTTT
TRBV28,-,TRBJ1-1,CASSLSGVGFLNTEAFF,TGTGCCAGCAGTTTGTCGGGGGTGGGGTTTCTGAACACTGAAGCTTTCTTT
TRBV2,-,TRBJ1-1,CASSADTNTEAFF,TGTGCCAGCAGTGCGGACACGAACACTGAAGCTTTCTTT
TRBV30,-,TRBJ1-5,CAWSRTGPSGNQPQHF,TGTGCCTGGAGTCGTACAGGGCCCTCCGGCAATCAGCCCCAGCATTTT
TRBV10-3,-,TRBJ1-2,CAISGGPEAYTF,TGTGCCATCAGTGGTGGACCGGAGGCCTACACCTTC
TRBV6-5,TRBD1,TRBJ1-2,CASSYFRDRVDYGYTF,TGTGCCAGCAGTTACTTCCGGGACAGGGTCGACTATGGCTACACCTTC
TRBV5-1,-,TRBJ2-7,CASSLDLPYEQYF,TGCGCCAGCAGCTTGGACCTACCATACGAGCAGTACTTC
TRBV20-1,-,TRBJ2-5,CSASPALGDQYF,TGCAGTGCTAGTCCGGCACTGGGCGACCAGTACTTC
TRBV5-1,-,TRBJ1-4,CASSLGSANEKLFF,TGCGCCAGCAGCTTGGGCAGCGCTAATGAAAAACTGTTTTTT